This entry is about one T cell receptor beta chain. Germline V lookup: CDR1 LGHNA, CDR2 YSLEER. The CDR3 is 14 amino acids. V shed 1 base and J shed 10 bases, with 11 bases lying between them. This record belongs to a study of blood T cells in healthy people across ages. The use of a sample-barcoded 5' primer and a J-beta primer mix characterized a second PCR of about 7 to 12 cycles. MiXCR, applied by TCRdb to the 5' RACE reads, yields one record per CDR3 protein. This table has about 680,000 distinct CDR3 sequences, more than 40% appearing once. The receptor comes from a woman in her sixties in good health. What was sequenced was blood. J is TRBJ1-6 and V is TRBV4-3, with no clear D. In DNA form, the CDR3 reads TGCGCCAGCAGCCAAGGGCCAGCGGTATCACCCCTCCACTTT. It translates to CASSQGPAVSPLHF.